Sequencing of this T cell receptor (beta chain) was carried out in a study of circulating and synovial CD4+ cells in juvenile arthritis (TCRdb year 2014). With respect to the entire study: TCRbeta CDR3 repertoires of circulating HLA-DR+ CD4 T cells, bulk blood CD4 T cells and synovial CD4 T cells were compared within each patient. Repertoire sequencing aimed to confirm that a circulating synovial-like CD4 T cell subset was enriched in synovial clonotypes.

The sequenced samples were obtained from patients with active juvenile idiopathic arthritis. Cells were sorted immediately after thawing, with dead cells excluded using Live/Dead Fixable Near-IR Stain. The library was generated by the immunoSEQ multiplex PCR assay. An external provider carried out the TCRbeta CDR3 sequencing as a commercial service. Per the source publication's procedure: The analyses relied on productive nucleotide sequences along with amino acid sequences obtained through in silico translation. To equalise sample size, diversity was assessed as Renyi entropy across alpha values by taking the median of 200 repeated subsamples. Pairwise repertoire distance was calculated as one minus the Chao-modified Jaccard index to correct for under-sampling and was used for clustering. Frequency-weighted overlap with synovial clonotypes was calculated across 200 sample sizes, using 200 draws without replacement for each, and the value reported was the one at the size of the smaller sample. Drawn from immuneACCESS, this table holds only the in-frame rearrangements with V and J called that TCRdb kept. Clones are partly lost; checked studies trace under half to an unresolved V gene and leave the rest unexplained. D and trimming were read from the DNA, whereas the V and J calls and clone size are those reported in that table. In all, the sample holds about 1,600 clones, and about 96% of those were seen once. 2.5% of the sample is taken by the ten largest.

Here is what the overall study found, with its caveats: Because T cell genome counts in CPL samples and bulk blood CD4 samples differed by at least an order of magnitude, sample-size effects were addressed. Compared with bulk blood CD4 repertoires, both the synovial and the circulating pathogenic-like lymphocyte repertoires were less diverse, and some CPL samples were as oligoclonal as synovium. The difference between circulating pathogenic-like lymphocytes and bulk blood T cells was not detected by traditional Vbeta family usage analysis. Circulating pathogenic-like lymphocytes clustered together with synovial T cells and shared a substantially larger fraction of CDR3 sequences with synovium than bulk blood did. Because overlap with synovium rose as sequencing depth increased, the measured fractions of shared clonotypes likely underestimated the overlap of the full repertoire.

From V the trimming removes 6 bases and from J it removes 2 bases, while the gene matches leave 9 bases of the junction unaccounted for. Taken from cysteine to phenylalanine, the CDR3 has 15 residues. Only the CDR3 region is kept as DNA, spanning 45 bases read in frame from base 1. CDR1 and CDR2 (MNHEY, SVGAGI) derive from the germline V gene. On this clone itself: What this receptor recognizes is not known. Base qualities are not recorded, but no much larger clone differs from it by a single base.

Sequenced input: CD4+ T cells from synovial fluid. This TCR was sampled from a human donor with juvenile idiopathic arthritis. The chain is made from TRBV6-5 and TRBJ2-7, and 8 junction bases match TRBD2. CDR3 sequence: CASRLREGPTYEQYF. The DNA sequence is as follows: TGTGCCAGCAGACTTCGGGAGGGGCCTACCTACGAGCAGTACTTC.